Listed below are T cell receptor beta chains from one sample, sequenced in a study of T-cell reconstitution after alpha-beta-depleted transplantation in children. TCRdb reprocessed the PCR reads via MiXCR and lists one record per CDR3 protein. The data show 70,000 to 95,000 distinct CDR3 sequences, 10% to 15% seen once. The input for sequencing was PBMCs from the stem cell graft donor, taken from the stem cell graft. These receptors originate from a human donor who donated a stem cell graft to a child with inherited bone marrow failure. CDR3s include the opening cysteine and the closing phenylalanine or tryptophan. The order of the fields is V gene, clone size, D gene, J gene, CDR3 protein, CDR3 DNA. D genes are given only for firm matches. A clone size is listed for some rows: how often the clone was seen (once, few, many), or a class if it is expanded.

V gene: TRBV6-2/TRBV6-3
clone size: many
D gene: .
J gene: TRBJ2-1
CDR3 protein: CANPGLTYNEQFF
CDR3 DNA: TGTGCCAATCCGGGACTGACATACAATGAGCAGTTCTTC

V gene: TRBV6-1
clone size: .
D gene: TRBD2
J gene: TRBJ2-6
CDR3 protein: CASRAAGVISGANVLTF
CDR3 DNA: TGTGCCAGCAGGGCAGCGGGAGTCATCTCTGGGGCCAACGTCCTGACTTTC

V gene: TRBV7-3
clone size: .
D gene: TRBD1
J gene: TRBJ1-6
CDR3 protein: CASSSGQGYNSPLHF
CDR3 DNA: TGTGCCAGCAGCTCGGGACAGGGGTATAATTCACCCCTCCACTTT

V gene: TRBV27
clone size: many
D gene: .
J gene: TRBJ1-1
CDR3 protein: CASSLDWRGIPEAFF
CDR3 DNA: TGTGCCAGCAGTTTGGACTGGCGAGGAATCCCTGAAGCTTTCTTT

V gene: TRBV11-2
clone size: few
D gene: .
J gene: TRBJ1-2
CDR3 protein: CASSFPLTGRRSNYGYTF
CDR3 DNA: TGTGCCAGCAGCTTTCCTCTGACCGGACGGCGCAGCAACTATGGCTACACCTTC

V gene: TRBV7-2
clone size: few
D gene: .
J gene: TRBJ2-4
CDR3 protein: CASSPQTGNIQYF
CDR3 DNA: TGTGCCAGCAGCCCCCAAACAGGAAACATTCAGTACTTC

V gene: TRBV4-3
clone size: many
D gene: .
J gene: TRBJ1-2
CDR3 protein: CASSQDQTVTNYGYTF
CDR3 DNA: TGCGCCAGCAGCCAAGATCAAACAGTCACTAACTATGGCTACACCTTC

V gene: TRBV7-2
clone size: many
D gene: TRBD1
J gene: TRBJ1-5
CDR3 protein: CASSLETGASNQPQHF
CDR3 DNA: TGTGCCAGCAGCCTAGAGACAGGGGCTAGCAATCAGCCCCAGCATTTT

V gene: TRBV4-3
clone size: .
D gene: .
J gene: TRBJ2-7
CDR3 protein: CASSQDQGFEQYF
CDR3 DNA: TGCGCCAGCAGCCAAGATCAAGGGTTCGAGCAGTACTTC

V gene: TRBV9
clone size: many
D gene: TRBD1
J gene: TRBJ1-5
CDR3 protein: CASSVGTGGNQPQHF
CDR3 DNA: TGTGCCAGCAGCGTAGGGACAGGGGGTAATCAGCCCCAGCATTTT

V gene: TRBV20-1
clone size: many
D gene: TRBD1
J gene: TRBJ2-7
CDR3 protein: CSARDPLQGAPEQYF
CDR3 DNA: TGCAGTGCTAGAGATCCCTTACAGGGGGCGCCCGAGCAGTACTTC

V gene: TRBV7-3
clone size: many
D gene: TRBD2
J gene: TRBJ2-1
CDR3 protein: CASSRKTSGSSYNEQFF
CDR3 DNA: TGTGCCAGCAGCCGAAAGACTAGCGGGAGCTCCTACAATGAGCAGTTCTTC

V gene: TRBV3-1
clone size: many
D gene: .
J gene: TRBJ1-6
CDR3 protein: CASSQDGRGRDSYNSPLHF
CDR3 DNA: TGTGCCAGCAGCCAAGATGGTCGGGGGAGAGACTCCTATAATTCACCCCTCCACTTT

V gene: TRBV14
clone size: .
D gene: .
J gene: TRBJ2-7
CDR3 protein: CASSEGHSAYEQYF
CDR3 DNA: TGTGCCAGCAGCGAAGGACACTCAGCCTACGAGCAGTACTTC

V gene: TRBV7-2
clone size: many
D gene: .
J gene: TRBJ1-1
CDR3 protein: CASSQRSGTQAFF
CDR3 DNA: TGTGCCAGCAGCCAACGAAGTGGAACTCAAGCTTTCTTT

V gene: TRBV24-1
clone size: many
D gene: .
J gene: TRBJ2-1
CDR3 protein: CATSAFNEQFF
CDR3 DNA: TGTGCCACCAGTGCCTTTAATGAGCAGTTCTTC

V gene: TRBV24-1
clone size: many
D gene: .
J gene: TRBJ2-5
CDR3 protein: CATSDSGRRETQYF
CDR3 DNA: TGTGCCACCAGTGATTCGGGTCGGCGAGAGACCCAGTACTTC

V gene: TRBV11-2
clone size: many
D gene: TRBD2
J gene: TRBJ2-1
CDR3 protein: CASSPAGGLRNEQFF
CDR3 DNA: TGTGCCAGCAGCCCAGCGGGGGGTTTGAGGAATGAGCAGTTCTTC

V gene: TRBV25-1
clone size: few
D gene: .
J gene: TRBJ2-2
CDR3 protein: CASSGLAYTGELFF
CDR3 DNA: TGTGCCAGCAGTGGTCTAGCGTACACCGGGGAGCTGTTTTTT

V gene: TRBV27
clone size: many
D gene: TRBD2
J gene: TRBJ2-7
CDR3 protein: CASSLGLAGGPYEQYF
CDR3 DNA: TGTGCCAGCAGTTTAGGACTAGCGGGAGGGCCCTACGAGCAGTACTTC

V gene: TRBV5-1
clone size: many
D gene: TRBD1
J gene: TRBJ2-7
CDR3 protein: CASRRDRAAHEQYF
CDR3 DNA: TGCGCCAGCAGACGGGACAGGGCGGCCCACGAGCAGTACTTC

V gene: TRBV9
clone size: many
D gene: TRBD1
J gene: TRBJ2-7
CDR3 protein: CASSRKQGPAYEQYF
CDR3 DNA: TGTGCCAGCAGCCGCAAACAGGGGCCCGCCTACGAGCAGTACTTC

V gene: TRBV7-9
clone size: many
D gene: .
J gene: TRBJ2-7
CDR3 protein: CASSASGQEGHEQYF
CDR3 DNA: TGTGCCAGCAGCGCATCCGGGCAAGAGGGCCACGAGCAGTACTTC

V gene: TRBV27
clone size: many
D gene: TRBD1
J gene: TRBJ1-2
CDR3 protein: CASSLRGRSGYTF
CDR3 DNA: TGTGCCAGCAGTCTAAGGGGGCGGAGCGGCTACACCTTC

V gene: TRBV2
clone size: many
D gene: .
J gene: TRBJ2-1
CDR3 protein: CASSEGGNEQFF
CDR3 DNA: TGTGCCAGCAGTGAAGGTGGCAATGAGCAGTTCTTC

V gene: TRBV11-1
clone size: many
D gene: TRBD1
J gene: TRBJ2-7
CDR3 protein: CASSLAPDRVREQYF
CDR3 DNA: TGTGCCAGCAGCTTAGCCCCGGACAGGGTTCGTGAGCAGTACTTC

V gene: TRBV20-1
clone size: many
D gene: TRBD1
J gene: TRBJ1-1
CDR3 protein: CSARVTGDSTEAFF
CDR3 DNA: TGCAGTGCTAGAGTTACGGGGGACAGCACTGAAGCTTTCTTT

V gene: TRBV29-1
clone size: few
D gene: .
J gene: TRBJ2-2
CDR3 protein: CSVEDREKSTGELFF
CDR3 DNA: TGCAGCGTTGAAGATAGGGAGAAAAGCACCGGGGAGCTGTTTTTT

V gene: TRBV12-3/TRBV12-4
clone size: many
D gene: TRBD1
J gene: TRBJ2-7
CDR3 protein: CASRPGQDSYEQYF
CDR3 DNA: TGTGCCAGCAGACCGGGACAGGACTCCTACGAGCAGTACTTC

V gene: TRBV29-1
clone size: many
D gene: .
J gene: TRBJ1-2
CDR3 protein: CSVEVHTGPYGYTF
CDR3 DNA: TGCAGCGTTGAAGTCCATACCGGGCCCTATGGCTACACCTTC

V gene: TRBV6-2/TRBV6-3
clone size: many
D gene: .
J gene: TRBJ2-7
CDR3 protein: CASSYSRGLETSYEQYF
CDR3 DNA: TGTGCCAGCAGTTACTCGAGGGGTCTAGAGACTTCCTACGAGCAGTACTTC

V gene: TRBV5-1
clone size: many
D gene: .
J gene: TRBJ2-5
CDR3 protein: CASSALGGFEETQYF
CDR3 DNA: TGCGCCAGCAGCGCTCTAGGGGGATTTGAAGAGACCCAGTACTTC